Listed below are T cell receptor beta chains from one sample, sequenced in a study of blood T cells in healthy people across ages. Each CDR3 protein is one row after TCRdb ran MiXCR on the 5' RACE reads. The sample shows around 800,000 distinct CDR3 sequences, approximately 59% of them seen only once. Material for sequencing was blood. The receptors were gathered from a young man in good health. Each CDR3 is given with its conserved first and last residue. A D gene is named only where the DNA matches it firmly. Clone size is stated in some rows and not others, as once, few, many or a class when expanded.

D gene	V gene	J gene	clone size	CDR3 DNA	CDR3 protein
-	TRBV12-3/TRBV12-4	TRBJ1-1	-	TGTGCCAGCAGCCCCTGGTCGGGGATGAACACTGAAGCTTTCTTT	CASSPWSGMNTEAFF
-	TRBV5-1	TRBJ2-5	-	TGCGCCAGCAGCTCCAACCCCGAAGAGACCCAGTACTTC	CASSSNPEETQYF
TRBD2	TRBV7-9	TRBJ2-1	-	TGTGCCAGCAGCTCGCTAGCGGGGGTCAGGAATGAGCAGTTCTTC	CASSSLAGVRNEQFF
-	TRBV5-5	TRBJ1-5	-	TGTGCCAGCAGCTTGGGACGGACCTTTAGCAATCAGCCCCAGCATTTT	CASSLGRTFSNQPQHF
-	TRBV13	TRBJ2-3	few	TGTGCCAGCAGCTTACCACAGGAGGTAGATACGCAGTATTTT	CASSLPQEVDTQYF
TRBD2	TRBV12-3/TRBV12-4	TRBJ2-1	-	TGTGCCAGCAACTCAGCGGGGGGGCCAGGGAGGAATGAGCAGTTCTTC	CASNSAGGPGRNEQFF
TRBD1	TRBV6-2/TRBV6-3	TRBJ2-7	-	TGTGCCAGCAGTTACTCGAGGGACAGGGTTATCCACGAGCAGTACTTC	CASSYSRDRVIHEQYF
TRBD1	TRBV12-3/TRBV12-4	TRBJ1-5	-	TGTGCCAGCAGCTCGGGACAGGGGCGCAATCAGCCCCAGCATTTT	CASSSGQGRNQPQHF
TRBD1	TRBV7-2	TRBJ2-7	few	TGTGCCAGCAGCTTCCCGGGACAGGGACGCCACGAGCAGTACTTC	CASSFPGQGRHEQYF
-	TRBV20-1	TRBJ2-3	-	TGCAGTGCTAGAGACGGCAGAGCTAGCACAGATACGCAGTATTTT	CSARDGRASTDTQYF
-	TRBV29-1	TRBJ2-5	-	TGCAGCGTTGAATGGGGGACCCAGTACTTC	CSVEWGTQYF
TRBD1	TRBV7-3	TRBJ2-5	many	TGTGCCAGCAGCCAAACTGGGACAGGGGGACAAGAGACCCAGTACTTC	CASSQTGTGGQETQYF
-	TRBV20-1	TRBJ1-4	-	TGCAGTGCCCACCCTGGAAGGGCAACTGAAAAAATGTTTTTT	CSAHPGRATEKMFF
TRBD2	TRBV7-2	TRBJ2-3	-	TGTGCCAGCAGCTTAGCGTCCCCTAGCGGGGGCACAGATACGCAGTATTTT	CASSLASPSGGTDTQYF
TRBD2	TRBV29-1	TRBJ2-1	few	TGCAGCGTCCTAGCTAGCGGTGTCATCAATGAGCAGTTCTTC	CSVLASGVINEQFF
-	TRBV5-1	TRBJ2-3	-	TGCGCCAGCAGCTTGGGTGACTATTCAGTAGGTACGCAGTATTTT	CASSLGDYSVGTQYF
-	TRBV7-9	TRBJ2-7	-	TGTGCCAGCAGCTCGCAGGGCATCGAGCAGTACTTC	CASSSQGIEQYF
-	TRBV29-1	TRBJ2-7	-	TGCAGCGTTGAGGCCCGCTACGAGCAGTACTTC	CSVEARYEQYF
-	TRBV28	TRBJ2-7	-	TGTGCCACCAGCGGCATCCCCTACGAGCAGTACTTC	CATSGIPYEQYF
-	TRBV5-1	TRBJ2-7	-	TGCGCCAGCAGCTTGGCAGCCCGGGCCATCGAGCAGTACTTC	CASSLAARAIEQYF
TRBD1	TRBV7-2	TRBJ1-3	-	TGTGCCAGCAGCCCCGCAGGGGGTGGAAACACCATATATTTT	CASSPAGGGNTIYF
TRBD1	TRBV12-3/TRBV12-4	TRBJ1-5	-	TGTGCCAGCAGTCAAACAGGGGGGAGTCAGCCCCAGCATTTT	CASSQTGGSQPQHF
TRBD1	TRBV28	TRBJ2-1	-	TGTGCCAGCAGTTTAGGGGGACAGGGGGGCTACAATGAGCAGTTCTTC	CASSLGGQGGYNEQFF
-	TRBV10-3	TRBJ2-7	few	TGTGCCACTACTGATGCTACCAGCTCCTACGAGCAGTACTTC	CATTDATSSYEQYF
TRBD2	TRBV2	TRBJ2-3	-	TGTGCCAGCAGTCTCGGGGGGACCAATGCAGATACGCAGTATTTT	CASSLGGTNADTQYF
TRBD1	TRBV9	TRBJ1-5	-	TGTGCCAGCAGCGGGGACAGTTTTAGCAATCAGCCCCAGCATTTT	CASSGDSFSNQPQHF
TRBD2	TRBV15	TRBJ2-1	few	TGTGCCACCAGCAAAAAACTAGCGACCGACTACAATGAGCAGTTCTTC	CATSKKLATDYNEQFF
-	TRBV7-3	TRBJ1-2	once	TGTGCCAGCAGCCCCGGTGGACCATTTAACTATGGCTACACCTTC	CASSPGGPFNYGYTF
TRBD2	TRBV6-2/TRBV6-3	TRBJ2-3	few	TGTGCCAGCAGTTATCTTCGGAGCGGGGGCCCGCTAGATACGCAGTATTTT	CASSYLRSGGPLDTQYF
-	TRBV11-2	TRBJ1-2	few	TGTGCCAGCAGCCCAACAGGGTACAGCTATGGCTACACCTTC	CASSPTGYSYGYTF
-	TRBV25-1	TRBJ2-7	once	TGTGCCAGCAGTTTTAGTTTAAGTCACGAGCAGTACTTC	CASSFSLSHEQYF
-	TRBV27	TRBJ2-3	few	TGTGCCAGCAGTTTCCGGGACTCCGCGCAGTATTTT	CASSFRDSAQYF
TRBD1	TRBV4-2	TRBJ1-1	-	TGTGCCAGCAGCCAGAAGTGGACAGGGGGCAACACTGAAGCTTTCTTT	CASSQKWTGGNTEAFF
-	TRBV9	TRBJ2-7	-	TGTGCCAGCGTCCGCGGGGAATCCTACAATGAGCAGTACTTC	CASVRGESYNEQYF
-	TRBV6-5	TRBJ2-3	-	TGTGCCAGCAGTTACGGTCAGGGAGAAACAGATACGCAGTATTTT	CASSYGQGETDTQYF
TRBD1	TRBV6-5	TRBJ1-2	few	TGTGCCAGCACCCAGGGACAGCCGTTCTATGGCTACACCTTC	CASTQGQPFYGYTF
-	TRBV7-9	TRBJ1-6	-	TGTGCCAGCAGCTTATCCCAGAGCTCCTATAATTCACCCCTCCACTTT	CASSLSQSSYNSPLHF
-	TRBV15	TRBJ2-7	-	TGTGCCACCAGCAGAGATAGGAGGCCAGGGAGGTGGGAGCAGTACTTC	CATSRDRRPGRWEQYF
-	TRBV29-1	TRBJ2-4	few	TGCAGCGTTGAATCCCCAACAGGGGCCAAAAACATTCAGTACTTC	CSVESPTGAKNIQYF
-	TRBV28	TRBJ2-7	-	TGTGCCAGCAGTTTTAGCGTTCGTAGGGGATTCAGGAATAACGAGCAGTACTTC	CASSFSVRRGFRNNEQYF
TRBD1	TRBV10-3	TRBJ2-5	-	TGTGCCATCAGTGAGTCTGCCCCGAGGACAGGGGGCAATGAGCAGTACTTC	CAISESAPRTGGNEQYF
TRBD1	TRBV4-1	TRBJ2-5	-	TGCGCCAGTAGCCACGAACCGGGACAGGGAAGGGAGACCCAGTACTTC	CASSHEPGQGRETQYF
TRBD2	TRBV7-2	TRBJ2-3	many	TGTGCCAGCAGCTTTTTTGGTAGCGGGGAAGATACGCAGTATTTT	CASSFFGSGEDTQYF
-	TRBV12-3/TRBV12-4	TRBJ2-5	-	TGTGCCAGCAATTCGGGCACCCAAGAGACCCAGTACTTC	CASNSGTQETQYF
TRBD2	TRBV4-3	TRBJ2-1	once	TGCGCCAGCAGCCCACTAGCGGGGTCTACCTACAATGAGCAGTTCTTC	CASSPLAGSTYNEQFF
-	TRBV20-1	TRBJ2-5	-	TGCAGTGCTCGACCGGCAGAAACCTACAATGAGCAGTACTTC	CSARPAETYNEQYF
TRBD2	TRBV30	TRBJ2-1	-	TGTGCCTGGGGAGGGACTAGCGGGTACAATGAGCAGTTCTTC	CAWGGTSGYNEQFF
-	TRBV29-1	TRBJ2-1	few	TGCAGCGTTGACGGGCCTCACAATGAGCAGTTCTTC	CSVDGPHNEQFF
TRBD2	TRBV4-3	TRBJ2-3	-	TGCGCCAGCAGCCAATCCAGCGGGGGAATGTATACGCAGTATTTT	CASSQSSGGMYTQYF
-	TRBV4-2	TRBJ2-6	-	TGTGCCAGCAGCCAAGATATCGGCAGGAGCTCTGGGGCCAACGTCCTGACTTTC	CASSQDIGRSSGANVLTF
-	TRBV6-1	TRBJ2-7	-	TGTGCCAGCGGGAGGACCGGGACGAAGAGAGGCGAGCAGTACTTC	CASGRTGTKRGEQYF
-	TRBV7-2	TRBJ2-3	many	TGTGCCAGCAGCTTAGCTCCGGGGGGCGGCACAGATACGCAGTATTTT	CASSLAPGGGTDTQYF
TRBD1	TRBV6-2/TRBV6-3	TRBJ1-5	-	TGTGCCAGCGCGGGACAGGGGTTACAGCCCCAGCATTTT	CASAGQGLQPQHF
-	TRBV20-1	TRBJ1-2	-	TGCAGTGCTAGAGATCTGCCGGGGGATGGCTACACCTTC	CSARDLPGDGYTF
TRBD1	TRBV4-2	TRBJ1-2	-	TGTGCCAGCAGCCAGGCGACAGGGGCGGGCTCTTGGGGCTACACCTTC	CASSQATGAGSWGYTF